This TCR beta chain is from a study of T cell repertoires in cytomegalovirus infection. Overall study: The public TCR beta signatures pointed to both CMV infection and matching HLA type.

V was cut by 3 bases and J by 4 bases, with 18 bases left in between. This CDR3 comprises 16 residues. Germline values: CDR1 MNHNS, CDR2 SASEGT. This clonotype has ten or more counts. Antigen specificity is unknown. TCRdb ran MiXCR on the reads and lists one entry per CDR3 protein. Of some 920,000 distinct CDR3 sequences in the sample, roughly a third are singletons; the top ten hold under 15%. This sample comprised cultured CD8+ T cells from PBMCs, obtained from culture after CMV antigen stimulation. The receptor comes from a human donor in good health (CMV status not recorded). Some clones in this sample may be carry-over from other donors' samples. The chain joins TRBV6-1 to TRBJ1-2, with D possibly being TRBD1 (6 bases). CDR3 amino acids: CASSEIDRSLSYGYTF. CDR3 bases: TGTGCCAGCAGTGAGATAGACAGGAGCCTATCCTATGGCTACACCTTC.